The 4 T cell receptor beta chains reported below all come from one sample, sequenced in a study of blood T cell repertoires in COVID-19. TCRdb's copy holds only in-frame clones and misses some; the assay was immunoSEQ multiplex PCR. The sample lists approximately 220,000 clones; 83% were seen once. Sequences were obtained from PBMCs or T cells enriched from blood (not recorded which). Every receptor here comes from a woman aged 35 to 49 who had been exposed to COVID-19.

The V gene is TRBV28, the J gene TRBJ1-6, with TRBD1 matching 7 bases. CDR3 length: 14 amino acids. CDR1 is MDHEN, CDR2 SYDVKM, per germline. J lost 6 bases, V lost 6 bases, and 5 bases had no gene match. The CDR3 loop is CASRPGQTNSPLHF. The CDR3 bases are TGTGCCAGCAGACCGGGACAGACTAATTCACCCCTCCACTTT. The entire variable domain, with the rest obtained from reference TRBV28 and TRBJ1-6, is as follows: DVKVTQSSRYLVKRTGEKVFLECVQDMDHENMFWYRQDPGLGLRLIYFSYDVKMKEKGDIPEGYSVSREKKERFSLILESASTNQTSMYLCASRPGQTNSPLHFGNGTRLTVT.

The chain joins TRBV5-4 to TRBJ2-2, with a possible D match to TRBD2 (6 bases). This CDR3 contains 17 residues. Between the trimmed V and J ends, which lost 4 bases and 4 bases, there was a span of 20 bases. Germline V gene sequence: CDR1 SGHNT, CDR2 YYREEE (reference sequence). The chain's CDR3 is CASSIDGVGGATGELFF. The CDR3 nucleotides read TGTGCCAGCAGCATCGATGGGGTCGGGGGTGCCACCGGGGAGCTGTTTTTT.

The chain uses TRBV7-3 and TRBJ2-7; maybe TRBD2 (5 bases). Trimming left V 3 bases short and J 8 bases short, with 11 bases between. This CDR3 has 12 amino acids. In germline, CDR1 is SGHTA, CDR2 FQGTGA. Here the CDR3 DNA reads TGTGCCAGCAGCTTGGAAGACGGGAAGCAGTACTTC. It translates to CASSLEDGKQYF.

V and J are TRBV11-3 and TRBJ2-2; the D gene is possibly TRBD1 (5 bases). CDR3 length: 15 residues. V lost 6 bases and J 1 base, leaving 12 bases between the germline ends. In germline, CDR1 is SGHNT, CDR2 YENEEA. The CDR3 DNA reads TGTGCCAGCAGTTCACAGGAAAAGAACACCGGGGAGCTGTTTTTT. Its protein product is CASSSQEKNTGELFF.